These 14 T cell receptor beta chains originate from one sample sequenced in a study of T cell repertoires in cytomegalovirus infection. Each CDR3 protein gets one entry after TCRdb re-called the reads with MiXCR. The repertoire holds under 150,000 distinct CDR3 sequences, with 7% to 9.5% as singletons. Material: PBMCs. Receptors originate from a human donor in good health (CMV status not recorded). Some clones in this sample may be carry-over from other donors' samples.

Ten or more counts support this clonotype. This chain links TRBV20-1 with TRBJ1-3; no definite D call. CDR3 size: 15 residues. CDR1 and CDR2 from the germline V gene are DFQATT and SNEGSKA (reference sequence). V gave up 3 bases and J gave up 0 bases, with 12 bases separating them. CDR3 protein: CSASISDISGNTIYF. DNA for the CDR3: TGCAGTGCTAGTATTTCAGATATCTCTGGAAACACCATATATTTT.

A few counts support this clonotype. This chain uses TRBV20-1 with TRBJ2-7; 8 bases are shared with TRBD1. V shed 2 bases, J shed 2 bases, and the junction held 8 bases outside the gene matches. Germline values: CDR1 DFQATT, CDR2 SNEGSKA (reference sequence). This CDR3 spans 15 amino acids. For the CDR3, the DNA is TGCAGTGCTAGACTCGGGACAGGCGGAACCTACGAGCAGTACTTC. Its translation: CSARLGTGGTYEQYF.

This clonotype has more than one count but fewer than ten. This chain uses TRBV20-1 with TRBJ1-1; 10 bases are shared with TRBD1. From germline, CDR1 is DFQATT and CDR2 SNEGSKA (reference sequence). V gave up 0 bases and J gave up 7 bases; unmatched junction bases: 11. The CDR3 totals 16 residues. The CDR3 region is CSARDEQPGQGYEAFF. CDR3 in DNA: TGCAGTGCTAGAGACGAGCAACCGGGACAGGGGTATGAAGCTTTCTTT.

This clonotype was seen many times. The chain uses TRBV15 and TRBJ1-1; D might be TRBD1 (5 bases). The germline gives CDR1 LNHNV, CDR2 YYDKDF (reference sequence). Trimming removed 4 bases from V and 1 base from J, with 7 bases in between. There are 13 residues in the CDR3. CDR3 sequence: CATSIRENTEAFF. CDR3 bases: TGTGCCACCAGCATCAGGGAGAACACTGAAGCTTTCTTT.

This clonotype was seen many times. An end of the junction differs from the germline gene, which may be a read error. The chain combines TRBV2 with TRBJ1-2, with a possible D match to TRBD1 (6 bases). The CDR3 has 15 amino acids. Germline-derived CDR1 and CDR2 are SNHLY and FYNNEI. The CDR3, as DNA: TGTGCCAGCCGTGAAGGGACACCGAACATCTATGGCTACACCTTC. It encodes CASREGTPNIYGYTF.

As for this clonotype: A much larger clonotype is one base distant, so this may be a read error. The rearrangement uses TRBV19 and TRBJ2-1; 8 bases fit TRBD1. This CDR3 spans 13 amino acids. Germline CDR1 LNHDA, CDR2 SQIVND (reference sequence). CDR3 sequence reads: CACSMDREDEQFF. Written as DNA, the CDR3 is TGTGCCTGTAGTATGGACAGGGAAGATGAGCAGTTCTTC.

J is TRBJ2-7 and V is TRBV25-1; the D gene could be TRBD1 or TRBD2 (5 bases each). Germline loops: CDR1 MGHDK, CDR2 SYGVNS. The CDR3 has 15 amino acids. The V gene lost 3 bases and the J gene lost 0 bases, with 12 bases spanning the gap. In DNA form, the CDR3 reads TGTGCCAGCAGTGATACCGGGACGGCCTCCTACGAGCAGTACTTC. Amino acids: CASSDTGTASYEQYF.

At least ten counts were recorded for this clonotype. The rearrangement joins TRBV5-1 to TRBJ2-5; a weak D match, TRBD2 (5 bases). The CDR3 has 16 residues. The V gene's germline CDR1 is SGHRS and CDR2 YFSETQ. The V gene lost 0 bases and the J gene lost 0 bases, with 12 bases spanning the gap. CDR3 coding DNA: TGCGCCAGCAGCTTGGTTGACTACCCGTACCAAGAGACCCAGTACTTC. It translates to CASSLVDYPYQETQYF.

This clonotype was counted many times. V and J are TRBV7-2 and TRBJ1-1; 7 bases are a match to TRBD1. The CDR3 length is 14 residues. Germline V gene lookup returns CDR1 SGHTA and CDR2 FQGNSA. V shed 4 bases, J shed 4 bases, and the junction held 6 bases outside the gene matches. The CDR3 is CASSSRQGVTEAFF. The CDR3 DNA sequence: TGTGCCAGCAGCTCAAGACAGGGAGTCACTGAAGCTTTCTTT.

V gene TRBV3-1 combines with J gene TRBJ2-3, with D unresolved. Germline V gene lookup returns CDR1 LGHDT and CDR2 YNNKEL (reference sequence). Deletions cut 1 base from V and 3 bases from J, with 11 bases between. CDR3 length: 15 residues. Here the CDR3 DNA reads TGTGCCAGCAGCCAAGGAACGGGTATAACAGATACGCAGTATTTT. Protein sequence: CASSQGTGITDTQYF.

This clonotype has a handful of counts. The CDR3 sequence: CASSYSTGENIQYF. For the CDR3, the DNA is TGTGCCAGCAGTTACTCGACAGGGGAGAACATTCAGTACTTC. This rearrangement joins TRBV6-6 to TRBJ2-4, with 8 nucleotides matching TRBD1. The CDR3 sequence is 14 residues long. CDR1 and CDR2 (germline): MNHNY, SVGAGI (reference sequence). Trimming cost V 0 bases and J 7 bases; bases outside gene matches: 2.

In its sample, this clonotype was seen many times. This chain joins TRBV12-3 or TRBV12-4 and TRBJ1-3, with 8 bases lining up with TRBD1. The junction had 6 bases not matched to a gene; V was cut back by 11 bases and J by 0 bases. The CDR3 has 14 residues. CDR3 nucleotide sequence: TGTGCCGGACAAGACAGGGGCTCTGGAAACACCATATATTTT. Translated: CAGQDRGSGNTIYF.

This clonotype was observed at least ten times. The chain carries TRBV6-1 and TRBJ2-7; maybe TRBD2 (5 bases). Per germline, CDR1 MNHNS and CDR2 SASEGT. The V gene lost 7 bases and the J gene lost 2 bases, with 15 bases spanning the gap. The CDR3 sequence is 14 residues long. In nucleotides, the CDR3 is TGTGCCAGCATCCTGGGCGGGTCAACCTACGAGCAGTACTTC. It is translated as CASILGGSTYEQYF.

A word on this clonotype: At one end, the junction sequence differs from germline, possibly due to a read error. CDR3 DNA: TGTGCCAGCAGCCAGTGGGGACAGGGAGCGCTCCCGGTTGGAACCACCATATATTTT. Amino acid sequence: CASSQWGQGALPVGTTIYF. The rearrangement links TRBV14 to TRBJ1-3, with 9 bases lining up with TRBD1. Per the germline V gene, CDR1 is SGHDN and CDR2 is FVKESK. The CDR3 has 19 residues.